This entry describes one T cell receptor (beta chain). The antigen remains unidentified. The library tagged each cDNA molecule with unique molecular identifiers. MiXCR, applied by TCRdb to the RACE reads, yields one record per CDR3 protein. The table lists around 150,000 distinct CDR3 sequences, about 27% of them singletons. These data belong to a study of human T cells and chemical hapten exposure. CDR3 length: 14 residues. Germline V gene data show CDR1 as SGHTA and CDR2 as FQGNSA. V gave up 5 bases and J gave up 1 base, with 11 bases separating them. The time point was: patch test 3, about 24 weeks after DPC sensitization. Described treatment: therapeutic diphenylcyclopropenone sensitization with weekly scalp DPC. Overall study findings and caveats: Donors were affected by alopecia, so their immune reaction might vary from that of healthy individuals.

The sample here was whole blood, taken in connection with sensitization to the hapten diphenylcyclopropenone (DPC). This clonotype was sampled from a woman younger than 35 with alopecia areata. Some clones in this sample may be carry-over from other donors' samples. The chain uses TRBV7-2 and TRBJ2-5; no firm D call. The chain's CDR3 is CASSLLGFQETQYF. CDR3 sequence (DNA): TGTGCCAGCAGCCTCTTAGGCTTCCAAGAGACCCAGTACTTC.